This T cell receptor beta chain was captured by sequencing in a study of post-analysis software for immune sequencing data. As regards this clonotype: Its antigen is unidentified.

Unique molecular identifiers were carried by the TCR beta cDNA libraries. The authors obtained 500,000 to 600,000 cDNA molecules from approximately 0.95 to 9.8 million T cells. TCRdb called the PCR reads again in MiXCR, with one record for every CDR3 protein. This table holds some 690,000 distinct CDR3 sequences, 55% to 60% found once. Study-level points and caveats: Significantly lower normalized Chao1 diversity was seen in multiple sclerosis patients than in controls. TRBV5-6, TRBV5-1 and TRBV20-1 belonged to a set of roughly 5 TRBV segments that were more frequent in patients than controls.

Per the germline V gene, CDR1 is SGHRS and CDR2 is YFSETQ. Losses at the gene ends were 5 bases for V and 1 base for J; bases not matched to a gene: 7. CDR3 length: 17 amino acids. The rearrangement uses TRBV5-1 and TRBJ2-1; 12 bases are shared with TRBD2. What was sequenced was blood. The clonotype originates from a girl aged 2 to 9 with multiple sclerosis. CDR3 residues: CASRPLAGGLSYNEQFF. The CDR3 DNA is TGCGCCAGCAGGCCCCTAGCGGGAGGGCTTTCCTACAATGAGCAGTTCTTC.